Listed below are T cell receptor beta chains from one sample, sequenced in a study of somatic mutations in cytotoxic T cells in rheumatoid arthritis. Sequencing used immunoSEQ multiplex PCR; TCRdb keeps in-frame clones, though not all of them. The table shows roughly 23,000 clones, with approximately 80% occurring only once. The sequencing sample was made of CD8+ T cells sorted from blood. The receptors derive from an adult with rheumatoid arthritis. The CDR3 runs from the conserved cysteine through the conserved F or W. D genes are given only for firm matches. Only part of the rows carry a size: once, few, many, or a class if the clone is expanded.

abundance	d_gene	v_gene	j_gene	CDR3nt	CDR3aa
-	TRBD2	TRBV10-2	TRBJ2-3	TGCGCCAGCAGTGTACTAGCGGAAGATACGCAGTATTTT	CASSVLAEDTQYF
-	-	TRBV2	TRBJ2-5	TGTGCCAGCAATTTCAATGAAGAGACCCAGTACTTC	CASNFNEETQYF
-	-	TRBV7-2	TRBJ2-1	TGTGCCAGCAGCTTAAGGGGGGGAACTTACAATGAGCAGTTCTTC	CASSLRGGTYNEQFF
-	-	TRBV7-9	TRBJ2-2	TGTGCCAGCAGCTTAGGGGATACTAGCTTCGGGGAGCTGTTTTTT	CASSLGDTSFGELFF
-	-	TRBV27	TRBJ2-3	TGTGCCAGCAGAGTGGGGTGGACAGATACGCAGTATTTT	CASRVGWTDTQYF
-	TRBD2	TRBV28	TRBJ2-3	TGTGCCAGCAGCCATCTAGCGGGGGGGTCCGCTAGCACAGATACGCAGTATTTT	CASSHLAGGSASTDTQYF
few	-	TRBV15	TRBJ2-1	TGTGCCACCAGCAGAGACTCCCGCCTCAATGAGCAGTTCTTC	CATSRDSRLNEQFF
-	-	TRBV4-3	TRBJ2-2	TGCGCCAGCAGCCAAGATGGTACGGGCGGGGAGCTGTTTTTT	CASSQDGTGGELFF
-	-	TRBV2	TRBJ2-2	TGTGCCAGCAGCGAGTGGTTGGGCATGAACACCGGGGAGCTGTTTTTT	CASSEWLGMNTGELFF
few	TRBD1	TRBV2	TRBJ1-2	TGTGCCAGCAAGGGGGCAGGGGAGAACTATGGCTACACCTTC	CASKGAGENYGYTF
-	-	TRBV19	TRBJ1-4	TGTGCCAGTAGTAGGACTGTTGCAACTAATGAAAAACTGTTTTTT	CASSRTVATNEKLFF
-	-	TRBV7-6	TRBJ1-6	TGTGCCAGCAGCCAAACGGGCGGCGGGAATTCACCCCTCCACTTT	CASSQTGGGNSPLHF
-	-	TRBV25-1	TRBJ1-2	TGTGCCAGCAGGTACCAGGGACGAGATGGCTACACCTTC	CASRYQGRDGYTF
-	TRBD1	TRBV27	TRBJ2-5	TGTGCCAGCAGTTTCCACTCACAGGGGCCGAGCTTGACCCAGTACTTC	CASSFHSQGPSLTQYF
-	-	TRBV2	TRBJ1-1	TGTGCCAGCCAACCGTATGTAGAATTGAACACTGAAGCTTTCTTT	CASQPYVELNTEAFF
-	-	TRBV4-3	TRBJ2-1	TGCGCCAGCAGCCAAGATCCGATTCCGGGGGCCAAAGGAAATGAGCAGTTCTTC	CASSQDPIPGAKGNEQFF
-	TRBD1	TRBV11-1	TRBJ2-1	TGTGCCAGCCGGGGACAGTACTCCTACAATGAGCAGTTCTTC	CASRGQYSYNEQFF
few	TRBD1	TRBV2	TRBJ2-7	TGTGCCAGCACCCGGACAGGTACCTATTCCTACGAGCAGTACTTC	CASTRTGTYSYEQYF
-	TRBD2	TRBV11-2	TRBJ2-3	TGTGCCAGCAGCCAGACTAGCGGGAGGGCTACGCAGTATTTT	CASSQTSGRATQYF
-	TRBD2	TRBV4-2	TRBJ2-7	TGTGCCAGCAGCCAAGACCTTCTTAGCGGGAGCTACGAGCAGTACTTC	CASSQDLLSGSYEQYF
-	-	TRBV5-5	TRBJ2-2	TGTGCCAGCAGCTTTCGGGGGCGTGAACCCGGGGAGCTGTTTTTT	CASSFRGREPGELFF
-	-	TRBV4-1	TRBJ1-1	TGCGCCAGCAGCCCAGATAGGGATCTTGGCACTGAAGCTTTCTTT	CASSPDRDLGTEAFF
few	-	TRBV13	TRBJ1-1	TGTGCCAGCAGTTCGACAGAGATGAACACTGAAGCTTTCTTT	CASSSTEMNTEAFF
-	-	TRBV27	TRBJ2-7	TGTGCCAGCAGTTTTGGTCAGGGAGGTTACGAGCAGTACTTC	CASSFGQGGYEQYF
-	-	TRBV11-2	TRBJ2-1	TGTGCCAGCAGCTGGGTACAGGATGCGAGGAATGAGCAGTTCTTC	CASSWVQDARNEQFF
-	-	TRBV15	TRBJ1-2	TGTGCCACCAGCAGAGTTTGGCAGGATGGCTACACCTTC	CATSRVWQDGYTF
-	-	TRBV7-8	TRBJ2-3	TGTGCCAGCAGCTCCGGGGACTCTGCAGATACGCAGTATTTT	CASSSGDSADTQYF
-	-	TRBV30	TRBJ2-2	TGTGCCTGGAGTGTCCCAAACCCCTTTTACTTGGCGTCGAACACCGGGGAGCTGTTTTTT	CAWSVPNPFYLASNTGELFF
-	TRBD2	TRBV2	TRBJ2-3	TGTGCCAGCAGTGAAATGGAGCGGGATCGGGCAGATACGCAGTATTTT	CASSEMERDRADTQYF
-	-	TRBV4-2	TRBJ1-4	TGTGCCAGCAGCCAAGTTTCGGAGATCATAGGCGAAAAACTGTTTTTT	CASSQVSEIIGEKLFF
-	-	TRBV14	TRBJ1-1	TGTGCCAGCAGCCATGGCTGGTGGGAAGAGAACACTGAAGCTTTCTTT	CASSHGWWEENTEAFF
-	-	TRBV9	TRBJ2-7	TGTGCCAGCAGCCCCCAGAGTGCCTACGAGCAGTACTTC	CASSPQSAYEQYF
-	-	TRBV12-5	TRBJ1-6	TGTGCTAGTGGTGGGGGAATCCTCCACTTT	CASGGGILHF
-	-	TRBV6-1	TRBJ2-1	TGTGCCAGCAGTCTCTGGACTGGCTCCTACAATGAGCAGTTCTTC	CASSLWTGSYNEQFF
few	-	TRBV4-2	TRBJ2-1	TGTGCCAGCAGCCAAAGGAGAACAGGGACCGTTTACAATGAGCAGTTCTTC	CASSQRRTGTVYNEQFF
-	TRBD1	TRBV9	TRBJ2-1	TGTGCCAGCAGCGTACGCCGCGGACAGGGAGGTAATGAGCAGTTCTTC	CASSVRRGQGGNEQFF
-	-	TRBV27	TRBJ2-7	TGTGCCAGCAGCCTACCTCGGACAGACCGGTACGAGCAGTACTTC	CASSLPRTDRYEQYF